This paragraph covers one TCR beta chain sequence. This clonotype was counted many times. Its antigen target is currently unknown. Within one base of it there is no much larger clone, and no base qualities were kept. This sample stems from a study of T-cell memory formation after mild COVID-19 (dated by TCRdb to 2020 to 2023). Some background on the complete study: TCR sequence clusters from the two donors were largely donor specific. In two donors, T-cell clones that expanded and contracted after mild COVID-19 were tracked by sequencing TCRalpha and TCRbeta repertoires over time. The cohort comprised two young, previously healthy adult volunteers, one female and one male.

Results and caveats for the whole study, not just this receptor: Clones contracting from day 15 to 85 had balanced CD4/CD8 phenotypes, while a second wave expanding from day 15 to 37 was biased towards CD4+. Contracting CD4+ clones appeared mostly in the CM and EM memory subsets, whereas CD8+ clones were enriched in EMRA. Only a couple of mild cases were covered in the study, and larger cohorts including severe cases with pre-infection samples were considered necessary. Some responding clones were detected in pre-infection memory, suggesting pre-existing cross-reactive memory T cells joined the SARS-CoV-2 response. SARS-CoV-2 specificity was not confirmed for the second-wave clones peaking on day 37.

Ficoll-Paque density gradient centrifugation was used to isolate PBMCs. This sample was sequenced with an Illumina NovaSeq 6000. cDNA libraries for TCRalpha and TCRbeta were prepared by 5'RACE using constant-segment primers, with sample barcodes and unique molecular identifiers added. Trizol reagent was used to extract RNA from every sample. Amplification of the libraries took two PCR steps, and the second step added a second sample barcode plus Illumina TruSeq adapters. Sequencing of libraries was performed on an Illumina NovaSeq with 2 x 150 bp paired-end reads. Regarding the original processing steps: Reads were demultiplexed and collapsed into UMI-guided consensus sequences with migec v1.2.7. Using mixcr v2.1.11, UMI consensuses were aligned to TRA and TRB V and J templates and then assembled into clonotypes. A clonotype was counted as expanded or contracted only when both edgeR and NoisET called the clonotype significant, with the noise models trained on biological replicates. For edgeR calls, a false discovery rate-adjusted p below 0.01 and a log2 fold-change threshold of 1 were applied. PCA with hierarchical clustering of max-normalized trajectories of the 1000 most abundant clonotypes was used as exploratory dynamics analysis. Each responding clone was given a CD4 or CD8 phenotype based on the CD4+ and CD8+ repertoires, which had been sequenced separately. TCRdb's own reprocessing of the public reads used fastp at Q25 and MiXCR and kept productive beta chains. One record per CDR3 amino acid sequence lists the most common genes and DNA. The V and J calls were determined by TCRdb, not by the authors. This sample gives 100,000 to 150,000 distinct CDR3 sequences in total; 5% to 6.5% of them show up just once. The ten most abundant clones make up under 2.5% of the sample.

The germline V gene supplies CDR1 LGHNA and CDR2 YNFKEQ. The CDR3 covers 14 residues, taking in both the cysteine and the phenylalanine. Here the CDR3 DNA is all that survives: 42 bases in frame from base 1. Trimming costs V 2 bases and J 1 base, and their ends lie 8 bases apart. Recombination linked TRBV4-2 to TRBJ1-1; the D gene is possibly TRBD1, with 6 bases matching. This TCR came from an adult woman who had mild COVID-19 (a few samples of this study predate the infection). The sample titles of this study are shuffled in the database, so cell type and time point are left out; the donor was told from shared clones. Sequencing was performed on PBMCs or a T cell subset sorted from them (not recorded which). The CDR3 loop reads CASSQLQGNTEAFF. The bases are TGTGCCAGCAGCCAATTACAGGGGAACACTGAAGCTTTCTTT.